This entry describes one TCR beta chain. The sample has other DNA sequences that encode this CDR3 too. The data belong to a study of T cell responses to AZD1222 COVID-19 vaccine. CDR1 is SGHRS and CDR2 is YFSETQ in the germline V gene. CDR3 length equals 14 residues. V shed 3 bases, J shed 1 base, and the junction held 3 bases outside the gene matches. TCRdb's copy holds only in-frame clones and misses some; the assay was immunoSEQ multiplex PCR. The sample carries some 150,000 clones, roughly 89% recorded once. The source material was peripheral blood, sampled on day 0 of AZD1222 vaccination. The genes are TRBV5-1 and TRBJ1-1, with TRBD1 matching 7 bases. The clonotype was recovered from an adult in good health. CDR3 in amino acids: CASSSGTANTEAFF. CDR3 in DNA: TGCGCCAGCAGCTCGGGGACAGCGAACACTGAAGCTTTCTTT.